This section outlines one T cell receptor (beta chain) sequence together with its context. Participant ages covered about 18 to 95 years across 24 US areas. Two negative PCRs, clearance, or symptom resolution characterized the recovered Cohort 3 donors. This sample was taken from a study of blood T cell repertoires in COVID-19. Study summary: Material from acute and convalescent COVID-19 was sourced from the United States, Italy and Spain. PBMCs, B-cell-depleted T cells, or T cells were the source of the cDNA or gDNA that made up the material.

V trimming: 5 bases; J trimming: 7 bases; junction bases outside the gene matches: 3. The CDR3 covers 14 residues. The germline V gene has CDR1 SGHNT and CDR2 YENEEA. Measured with immunoSEQ multiplex PCR; TCRdb has only the in-frame clones, and not every one. This sample has more than 200,000 clones; more than 85% occur once, and the top ten carry under 2%. Sequenced material: PBMCs or T cells enriched from blood (not recorded which). V gene TRBV11-3 combines with J gene TRBJ1-6; TRBD1 aligns across 9 bases. The sequence was obtained from a woman between 50 and 59 years old who had recovered from COVID-19. The chain's CDR3 is CASSAGTGNSPLHF. The CDR3 DNA is TGTGCCAGCAGCGCAGGGACAGGGAATTCACCCCTCCACTTT.